The 3 T cell receptor beta chains listed next were all sequenced from one sample in a study of T-cell reconstitution after alpha-beta-depleted transplantation in children. Unique molecular identifiers were incorporated during preparation of the TCRbeta library. TCRdb used MiXCR to reprocess the PCR reads, holding one entry per CDR3 protein. The table includes roughly 100,000 distinct CDR3 sequences, 4.5% to 7.5% detected once. Sample: PBMCs, mostly from graft donor cells, taken 60 days after TCRalphabeta/CD19-depleted stem cell transplant. These receptor sequences come from a female patient between 2 and 10 years old who had a stem cell transplant for Fanconi anemia, so the T cells may come from the graft donor.

This clonotype was counted at least ten times. The chain has TRBV11-1 and TRBJ2-3; D is perhaps TRBD1 or TRBD2 (6 bases each). Germline assignment: CDR1 SGHAT and CDR2 FQDESV (reference sequence). This CDR3 region has 18 residues. The V and J ends lost 5 bases and 4 bases respectively, with 25 bases between them. The chain's CDR3 is CASSLRGGLLLVADTQYF. The DNA of the CDR3 is TGTGCCAGCAGCCTCCGTGGGGGGCTTCTTCTTGTGGCAGATACGCAGTATTTT. Full variable domain (outside the CDR3, taken from reference TRBV11-1 and TRBJ2-3): EAEVAQSPRYKITEKSQAVAFWCDPISGHATLYWYRQILGQGPELLVQFQDESVVDDSQLPKDRFSAERLKGVDSTLKIQPAELGDSAMYLCASSLRGGLLLVADTQYFGPGTRLTVL.

The sample holds many counts of this clonotype. V usage is TRBV7-8 and J usage is TRBJ2-5; 9 positions agree with TRBD1. Trimming removed 5 bases from V and 2 bases from J; junction bases left unmatched: 9. The CDR3 totals 16 residues. Germline V lookup: CDR1 SGHVS, CDR2 FQNEAQ. The CDR3 bases are TGTGCCAGCAGCCCACTAGTGGGACAGGGTCAAGAGACCCAGTACTTC. The encoded protein is CASSPLVGQGQETQYF.

This clonotype was seen ten or more times. The chain has TRBV5-5 and TRBJ2-3, with 8 nucleotides matching TRBD1. This CDR3 spans 15 amino acids. The ends lost 5 bases at V and 4 bases at J; junction bases unmatched: 9. CDR1 and CDR2 from the germline V gene are SGHKS and YYEKEE (reference sequence). The CDR3 DNA reads TGTGCCAGCAGGGGCGACAGGGGCTTGGCAGATACGCAGTATTTT. It codes for CASRGDRGLADTQYF.